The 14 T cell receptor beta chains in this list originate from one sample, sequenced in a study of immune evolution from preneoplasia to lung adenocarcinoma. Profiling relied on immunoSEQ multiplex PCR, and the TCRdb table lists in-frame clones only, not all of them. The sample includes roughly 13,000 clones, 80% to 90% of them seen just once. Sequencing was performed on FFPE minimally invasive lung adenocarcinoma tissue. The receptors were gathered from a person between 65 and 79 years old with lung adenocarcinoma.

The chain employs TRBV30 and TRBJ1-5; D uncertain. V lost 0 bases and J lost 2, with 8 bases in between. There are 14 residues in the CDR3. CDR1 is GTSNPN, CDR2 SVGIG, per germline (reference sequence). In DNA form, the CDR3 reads TGTGCCTGGAGTGTAGGAGGGCGCAATCAGCCCCAGCATTTT. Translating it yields CAWSVGGRNQPQHF.

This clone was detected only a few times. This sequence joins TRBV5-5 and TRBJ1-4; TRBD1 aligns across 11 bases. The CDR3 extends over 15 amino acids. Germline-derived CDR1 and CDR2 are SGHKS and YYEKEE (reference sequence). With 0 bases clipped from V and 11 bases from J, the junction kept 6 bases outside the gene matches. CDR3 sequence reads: CASSLGPGQGEKLFF. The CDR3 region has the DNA TGTGCCAGCAGCTTGGGCCCGGGACAGGGGGAGAAACTGTTTTTT.

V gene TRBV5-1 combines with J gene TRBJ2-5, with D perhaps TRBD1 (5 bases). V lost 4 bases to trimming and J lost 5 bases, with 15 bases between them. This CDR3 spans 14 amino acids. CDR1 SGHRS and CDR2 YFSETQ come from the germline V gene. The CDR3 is CASSLGLDRETQYF. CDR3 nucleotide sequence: TGCGCCAGCAGCCTGGGGCTGGACCGTGAGACCCAGTACTTC.

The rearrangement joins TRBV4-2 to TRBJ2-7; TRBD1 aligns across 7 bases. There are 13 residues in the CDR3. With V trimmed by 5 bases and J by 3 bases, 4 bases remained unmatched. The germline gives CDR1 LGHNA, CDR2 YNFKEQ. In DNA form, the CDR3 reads TGTGCCAGCAGCTTGGCAGGGGGCTACGAGCAGTACTTC. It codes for CASSLAGGYEQYF.

The CDR3 DNA reads TGTGCCAGCAGTCTTGGGGGCAGAGACGAGCAGTACTTC. Encoded protein: CASSLGGRDEQYF. The chain recombines TRBV27 with TRBJ2-7; TRBD1 is a possible D gene (6 bases). This CDR3 comprises 13 residues. V lost 5 bases, J lost 5 bases, and 13 bases lay in between. CDR1 and CDR2 (germline): MNHEY, SMNVEV (reference sequence).

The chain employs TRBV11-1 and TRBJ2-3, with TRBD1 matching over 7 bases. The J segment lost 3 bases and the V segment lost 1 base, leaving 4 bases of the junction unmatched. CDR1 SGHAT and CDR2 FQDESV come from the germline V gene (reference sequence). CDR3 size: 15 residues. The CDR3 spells CASSLVGGQTDTQYF. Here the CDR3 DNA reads TGTGCCAGCAGCTTAGTAGGGGGCCAGACAGATACGCAGTATTTT. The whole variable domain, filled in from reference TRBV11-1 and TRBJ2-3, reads EAEVAQSPRYKITEKSQAVAFWCDPISGHATLYWYRQILGQGPELLVQFQDESVVDDSQLPKDRFSAERLKGVDSTLKIQPAELGDSAMYLCASSLVGGQTDTQYFGPGTRLTVL.

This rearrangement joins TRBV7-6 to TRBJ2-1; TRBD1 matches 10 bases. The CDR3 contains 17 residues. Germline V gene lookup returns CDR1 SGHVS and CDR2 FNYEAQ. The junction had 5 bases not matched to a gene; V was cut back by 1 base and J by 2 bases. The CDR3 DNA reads TGTGCCAGCAGCTTAGTAGGACAGGGGGGTACCTACAATGAGCAGTTCTTC. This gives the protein CASSLVGQGGTYNEQFF.

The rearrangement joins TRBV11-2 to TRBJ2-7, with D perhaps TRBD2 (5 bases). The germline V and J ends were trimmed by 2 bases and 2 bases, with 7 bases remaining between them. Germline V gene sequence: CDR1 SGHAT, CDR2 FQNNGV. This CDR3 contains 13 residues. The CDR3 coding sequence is TGTGCCAGCAGCTTAACCGGGGCCTACGAGCAGTACTTC. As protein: CASSLTGAYEQYF. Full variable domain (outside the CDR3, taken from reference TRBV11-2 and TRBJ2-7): EAGVAQSPRYKIIEKRQSVAFWCNPISGHATLYWYQQILGQGPKLLIQFQNNGVVDDSQLPKDRFSAERLKGVDSTLKIQPAKLEDSAVYLCASSLTGAYEQYFGPGTRLTVT.

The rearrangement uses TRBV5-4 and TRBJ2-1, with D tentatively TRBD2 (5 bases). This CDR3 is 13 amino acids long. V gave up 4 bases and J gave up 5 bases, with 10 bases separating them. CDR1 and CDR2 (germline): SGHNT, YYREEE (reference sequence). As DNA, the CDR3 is TGTGCCAGCAGCCCCCTCGGGGACAATGAGCAGTTCTTC. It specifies CASSPLGDNEQFF.

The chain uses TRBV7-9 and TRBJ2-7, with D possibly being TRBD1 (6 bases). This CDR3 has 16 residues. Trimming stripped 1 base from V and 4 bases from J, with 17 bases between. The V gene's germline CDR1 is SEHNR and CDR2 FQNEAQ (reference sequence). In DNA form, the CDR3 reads TGTGCCAGCAGCTTAGAATCCCCGGGACAAATTTACGAGCAGTACTTC. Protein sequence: CASSLESPGQIYEQYF.

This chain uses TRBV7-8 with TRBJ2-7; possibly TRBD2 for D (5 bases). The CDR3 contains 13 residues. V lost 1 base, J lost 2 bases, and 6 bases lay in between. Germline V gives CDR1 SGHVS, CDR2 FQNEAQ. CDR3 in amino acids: CASSLGETYEQYF. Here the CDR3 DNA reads TGTGCCAGCAGCTTAGGGGAGACCTACGAGCAGTACTTC.

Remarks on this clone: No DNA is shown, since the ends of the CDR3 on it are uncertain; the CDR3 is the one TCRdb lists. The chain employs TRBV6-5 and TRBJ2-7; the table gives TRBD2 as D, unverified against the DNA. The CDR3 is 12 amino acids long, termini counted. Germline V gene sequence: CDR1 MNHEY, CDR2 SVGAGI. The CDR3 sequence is CASTSGRYEQYF.

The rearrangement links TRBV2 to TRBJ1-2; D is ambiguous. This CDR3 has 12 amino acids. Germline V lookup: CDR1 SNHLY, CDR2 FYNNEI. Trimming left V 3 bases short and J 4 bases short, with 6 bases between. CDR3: CASSENSYGYTF. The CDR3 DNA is TGTGCCAGCAGTGAGAACAGCTATGGCTACACCTTC.

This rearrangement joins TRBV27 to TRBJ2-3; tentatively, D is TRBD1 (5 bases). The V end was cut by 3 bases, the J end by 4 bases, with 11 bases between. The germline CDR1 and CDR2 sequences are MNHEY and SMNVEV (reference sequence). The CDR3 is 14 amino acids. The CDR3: CASSFRQGADTQYF. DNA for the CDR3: TGTGCCAGCAGTTTTCGGCAGGGCGCAGATACGCAGTATTTT.